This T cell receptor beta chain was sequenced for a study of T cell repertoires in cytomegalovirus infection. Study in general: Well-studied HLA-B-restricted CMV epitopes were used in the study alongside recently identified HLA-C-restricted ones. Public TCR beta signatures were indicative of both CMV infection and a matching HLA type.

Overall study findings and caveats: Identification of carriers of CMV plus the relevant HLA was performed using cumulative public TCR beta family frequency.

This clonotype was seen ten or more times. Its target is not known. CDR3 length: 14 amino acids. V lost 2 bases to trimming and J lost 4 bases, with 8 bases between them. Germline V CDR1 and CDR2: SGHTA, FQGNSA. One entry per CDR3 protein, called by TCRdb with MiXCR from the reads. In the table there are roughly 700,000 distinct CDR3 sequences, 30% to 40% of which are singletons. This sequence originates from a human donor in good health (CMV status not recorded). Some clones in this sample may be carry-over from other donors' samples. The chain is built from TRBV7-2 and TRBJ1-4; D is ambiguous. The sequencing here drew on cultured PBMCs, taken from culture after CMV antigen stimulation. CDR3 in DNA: TGTGCCAGCAGCTTACGCAGCCTTAATGAAAAACTGTTTTTT. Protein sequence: CASSLRSLNEKLFF.